The next 3 T cell receptor beta chains were all read from a single sample in a study of T-cell memory formation after mild COVID-19 (dated by TCRdb to about 2021). The receptor library was made with 5' RACE. Sequencing was carried out with an Illumina NovaSeq 6000. TCRdb reran the public reads through fastp at Q25 and MiXCR, keeping productive beta chains. Rows with a matching CDR3 protein are joined into one entry that keeps the most common DNA and genes. For this sample the table gives about 140,000 distinct CDR3 sequences, of which more than 13% were detected only once. The top ten hold about 30% of the sample. The specimen sequenced was PBMCs or a T cell subset sorted from them (not recorded which). The receptor source for this set is an adult woman who had mild COVID-19 (a few samples of this study predate the infection). The sample titles of this study are shuffled in the database, so cell type and time point are left out; the donor was told from shared clones.

The CDR3 DNA follows: TGCGCCAGCAGCCCCCTTAGGGCGGACACCGGGGAGCTGTTTTTT. It yields the protein CASSPLRADTGELFF. The V call is TRBV4-3, the J call TRBJ2-2; D not resolved. Germline V gene sequence: CDR1 LGHNA, CDR2 YSLEER. Trimming cost V 4 bases and J 3 bases, with 12 bases left between them. The CDR3 covers 15 residues.

This clonotype was detected a few times. The chain recombines TRBV4-1 with TRBJ1-5; D might be TRBD1 (5 bases). V lost 1 base, J lost 2 bases, and 9 bases lay in between. The CDR3 consists of 15 residues. Per the germline V gene, CDR1 is MGHRA and CDR2 is YSYEKL. CDR3 in DNA: TGCGCCAGCAGCCAAGTGGGGGGGGGCAATCAGCCCCAGCATTTT. It yields the protein CASSQVGGGNQPQHF.

The chain is built from TRBV6-2 or TRBV6-3 and TRBJ2-7; no definite D call. The germline gives CDR1 MNHEY, CDR2 SVGEGT. CDR3 length: 11 amino acids. Deletions cut 2 bases from V and 3 bases from J, with 2 bases between. The CDR3 DNA sequence: TGTGCCAGCAGTTACCTCTACGAGCAGTACTTC. This gives the protein CASSYLYEQYF.